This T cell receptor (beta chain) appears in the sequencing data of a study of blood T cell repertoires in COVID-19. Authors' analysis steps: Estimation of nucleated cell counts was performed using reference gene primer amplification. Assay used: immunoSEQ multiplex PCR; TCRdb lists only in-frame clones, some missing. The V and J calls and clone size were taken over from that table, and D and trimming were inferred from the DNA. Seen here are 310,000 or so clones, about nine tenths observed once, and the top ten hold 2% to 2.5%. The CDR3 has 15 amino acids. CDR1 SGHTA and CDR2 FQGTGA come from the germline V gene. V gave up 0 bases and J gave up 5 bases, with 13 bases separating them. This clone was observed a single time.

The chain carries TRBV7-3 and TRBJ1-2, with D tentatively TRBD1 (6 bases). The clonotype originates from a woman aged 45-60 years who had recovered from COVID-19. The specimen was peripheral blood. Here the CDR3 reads CASSLTAARGYGYTF. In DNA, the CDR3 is TGTGCCAGCAGCTTAACGGCGGCCAGGGGTTATGGCTACACCTTC. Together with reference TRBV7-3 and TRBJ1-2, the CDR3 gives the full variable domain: GAGVSQTPSNKVTEKGKYVELRCDPISGHTALYWYRQSLGQGPEFLIYFQGTGAADDSGLPNDRFFAVRPEGSVSTLKIQRTERGDSAVYLCASSLTAARGYGYTFGSGTRLTVV.